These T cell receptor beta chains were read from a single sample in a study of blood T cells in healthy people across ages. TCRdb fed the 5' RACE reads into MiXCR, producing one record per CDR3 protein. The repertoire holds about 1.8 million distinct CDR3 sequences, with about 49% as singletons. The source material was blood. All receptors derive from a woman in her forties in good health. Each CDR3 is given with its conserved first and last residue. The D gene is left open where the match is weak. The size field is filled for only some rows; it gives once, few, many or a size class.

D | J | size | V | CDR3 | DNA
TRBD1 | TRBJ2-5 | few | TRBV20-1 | CSVGQGAVETQYF | TGCAGCGTCGGACAGGGTGCCGTGGAGACCCAGTACTTC
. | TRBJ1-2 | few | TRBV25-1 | CASSAPGEANYGYTF | TGTGCCAGCAGTGCTCCAGGGGAAGCTAACTATGGCTACACCTTC
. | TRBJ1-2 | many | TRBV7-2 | CASSLQGTYGYTF | TGTGCCAGCAGCTTACAGGGGACCTATGGCTACACCTTC
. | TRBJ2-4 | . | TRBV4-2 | CASSQMGGRLKQNIQYF | TGTGCCAGCAGCCAAATGGGGGGCAGGTTAAAGCAAAACATTCAGTACTTC
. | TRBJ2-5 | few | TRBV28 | CASKGPHFLGQETQYF | TGTGCCAGCAAAGGGCCGCACTTCTTGGGGCAAGAGACCCAGTACTTC
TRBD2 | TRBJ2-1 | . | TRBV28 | CASSRALLAGTYNEQFF | TGTGCCAGCAGTCGCGCGTTACTAGCGGGGACCTACAATGAGCAGTTCTTC
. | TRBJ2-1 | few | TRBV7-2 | CASSLGSKYNEQFF | TGTGCCAGCAGCTTAGGGAGCAAATACAATGAGCAGTTCTTC
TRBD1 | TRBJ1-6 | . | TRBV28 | CASKRTGGPSPLHF | TGTGCTAGCAAAAGGACAGGGGGCCCTTCACCCCTCCACTTT
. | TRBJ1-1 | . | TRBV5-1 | CANREERGTEAFF | TGCGCCAACAGGGAGGAAAGGGGGACTGAAGCTTTCTTT
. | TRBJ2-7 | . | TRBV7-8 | CASSLEGTLQQYF | TGTGCCAGCAGCTTAGAAGGTACTTTGCAACAGTACTTC
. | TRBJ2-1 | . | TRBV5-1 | CASSALDRYNEQFF | TGCGCCAGCAGCGCTCTGGACAGATACAATGAGCAGTTCTTC
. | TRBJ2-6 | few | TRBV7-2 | CASSLSGGFSGANVLTF | TGTGCCAGCAGCTTAAGCGGAGGGTTCTCTGGGGCCAACGTCCTGACTTTC
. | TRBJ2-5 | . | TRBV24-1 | CATSERDQPRETQYF | TGTGCCACCAGTGAAAGGGACCAGCCGCGGGAGACCCAGTACTTC
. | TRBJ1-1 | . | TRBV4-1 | CASSQDDTVGTEAFF | TGCGCCAGCAGCCAAGATGATACGGTTGGAACTGAAGCTTTCTTT
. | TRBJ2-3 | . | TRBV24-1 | CATSDRPTDTQYF | TGTGCCACCAGTGATCGTCCCACAGATACGCAGTATTTT
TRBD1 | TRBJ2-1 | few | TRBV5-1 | CASSLRDRGNSYNEQFF | TGCGCCAGCAGCTTGAGGGACAGGGGAAACTCCTACAATGAGCAGTTCTTC
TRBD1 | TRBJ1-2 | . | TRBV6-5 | CASSYTRDRVFPDYGYTF | TGTGCCAGCAGTTATACGCGGGACAGAGTTTTCCCAGACTATGGCTACACCTTC
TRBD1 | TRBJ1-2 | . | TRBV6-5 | CASRLTGGGFGYTF | TGTGCCAGCAGATTGACAGGGGGCGGCTTTGGCTACACCTTC
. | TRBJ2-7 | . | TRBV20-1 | CSAREVGRGFAHEQYF | TGCAGTGCTAGAGAAGTCGGAAGGGGATTCGCCCACGAGCAGTACTTC
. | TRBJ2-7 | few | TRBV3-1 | CASSQASGSPYEQYF | TGTGCCAGCAGCCAAGCGTCGGGGTCCCCCTACGAGCAGTACTTC
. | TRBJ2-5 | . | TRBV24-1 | CATSDRRGMIQETQYF | TGTGCCACCAGTGATAGACGGGGGATGATCCAAGAGACCCAGTACTTC
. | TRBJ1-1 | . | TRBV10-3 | CAISGPGQNTEAFF | TGTGCCATCAGTGGACCGGGACAGAACACTGAAGCTTTCTTT
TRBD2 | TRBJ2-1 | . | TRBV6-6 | CASSSTSGGQNEQFF | TGTGCCAGCAGTTCAACTAGCGGGGGGCAAAATGAGCAGTTCTTC
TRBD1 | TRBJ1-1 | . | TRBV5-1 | CASSLGQGRLNTEAFF | TGCGCCAGCAGCTTGGGACAGGGGCGTCTAAACACTGAAGCTTTCTTT
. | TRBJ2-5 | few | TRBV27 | CASSTQDSQPFQETQYF | TGTGCCAGCAGTACCCAAGACAGTCAACCCTTCCAAGAGACCCAGTACTTC
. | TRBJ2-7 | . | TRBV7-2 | CASSGSKDYEQYF | TGTGCCAGCAGCGGCAGTAAAGACTACGAGCAGTACTTC
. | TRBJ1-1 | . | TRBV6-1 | CASSEWKGTEEAFF | TGTGCCAGCAGTGAATGGAAGGGCACTGAGGAAGCTTTCTTT
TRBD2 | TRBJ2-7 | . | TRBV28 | CATSGGVYEQYF | TGTGCCACCAGCGGGGGAGTCTACGAGCAGTACTTC
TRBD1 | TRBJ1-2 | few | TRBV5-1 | CASSLAGQVYGYTF | TGCGCCAGCAGCTTGGCCGGACAGGTTTATGGCTACACCTTC
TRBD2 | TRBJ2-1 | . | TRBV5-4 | CASSLLGTGTSHYNEQFF | TGTGCCAGCAGCTTGCTCGGAACCGGGACTAGCCACTACAATGAGCAGTTCTTC
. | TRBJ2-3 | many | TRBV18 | CASSPPLASDTQYF | TGTGCCAGCTCACCACCTCTAGCCAGCGATACGCAGTATTTT
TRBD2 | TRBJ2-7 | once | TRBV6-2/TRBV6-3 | CASRTSGDPYEQYF | TGTGCCAGCAGAACTAGCGGGGACCCCTACGAGCAGTACTTC
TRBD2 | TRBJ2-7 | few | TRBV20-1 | CSAFLAGGNYEQYF | TGCAGTGCTTTCCTAGCGGGGGGGAACTACGAGCAGTACTTC
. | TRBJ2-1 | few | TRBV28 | CASSPRHLYNEQFF | TGTGCCAGCAGCCCCAGACACCTCTACAATGAGCAGTTCTTC
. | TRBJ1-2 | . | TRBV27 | CASSSLSTYGYTF | TGTGCCAGCAGTTCGCTCTCAACCTATGGCTACACCTTC
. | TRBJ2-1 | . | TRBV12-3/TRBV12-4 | CASRGGVSADEQFF | TGTGCCAGCCGAGGCGGGGTTTCGGCGGATGAGCAGTTCTTC
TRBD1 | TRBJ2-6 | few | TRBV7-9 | CASSPRTGPGANVLTF | TGTGCCAGCAGCCCCCGGACAGGGCCTGGGGCCAACGTCCTGACTTTC
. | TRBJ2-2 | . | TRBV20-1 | CSVPGHTTGELFF | TGCAGTGTTCCGGGACATACCACCGGGGAGCTGTTTTTT
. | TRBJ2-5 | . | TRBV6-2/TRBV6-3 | CASSYSTPGEETQYF | TGTGCCAGCAGTTACTCGACTCCAGGGGAAGAGACCCAGTACTTC
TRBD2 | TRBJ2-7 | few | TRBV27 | CASWGRDAYYSYEQYF | TGTGCCAGCTGGGGGAGGGACGCCTATTACTCCTACGAGCAGTACTTC
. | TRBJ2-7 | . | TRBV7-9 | CASSLIGEYEQYF | TGTGCCAGCAGCTTAATTGGGGAGTACGAGCAGTACTTC
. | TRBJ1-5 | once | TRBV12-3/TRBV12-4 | CASSLTTGPTNQPQHF | TGTGCCAGCAGCCTCACAACGGGACCTACAAATCAGCCCCAGCATTTT
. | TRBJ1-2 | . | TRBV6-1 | CASSEEGRVGANYGYTF | TGTGCCAGCAGTGAAGAGGGCAGGGTGGGGGCTAACTATGGCTACACCTTC
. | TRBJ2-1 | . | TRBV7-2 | CASSLDLWERGDEQFF | TGTGCCAGCAGCTTAGATCTTTGGGAAAGGGGGGATGAGCAGTTCTTC
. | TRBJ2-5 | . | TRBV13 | CASSPRLLGEETQYF | TGTGCCAGCAGCCCCCGACTTTTGGGGGAGGAGACCCAGTACTTC
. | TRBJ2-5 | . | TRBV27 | CASSLSSQGWETQYF | TGTGCCAGCAGTTTATCGAGTCAGGGGTGGGAGACCCAGTACTTC
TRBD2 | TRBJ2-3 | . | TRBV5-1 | CASSLVAGADTQYF | TGCGCCAGCAGCTTGGTAGCGGGAGCAGATACGCAGTATTTT
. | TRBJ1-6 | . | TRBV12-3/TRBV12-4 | CASSRWGLTNSPLHF | TGTGCCAGCAGCCGATGGGGACTGACGAATTCACCCCTCCACTTT